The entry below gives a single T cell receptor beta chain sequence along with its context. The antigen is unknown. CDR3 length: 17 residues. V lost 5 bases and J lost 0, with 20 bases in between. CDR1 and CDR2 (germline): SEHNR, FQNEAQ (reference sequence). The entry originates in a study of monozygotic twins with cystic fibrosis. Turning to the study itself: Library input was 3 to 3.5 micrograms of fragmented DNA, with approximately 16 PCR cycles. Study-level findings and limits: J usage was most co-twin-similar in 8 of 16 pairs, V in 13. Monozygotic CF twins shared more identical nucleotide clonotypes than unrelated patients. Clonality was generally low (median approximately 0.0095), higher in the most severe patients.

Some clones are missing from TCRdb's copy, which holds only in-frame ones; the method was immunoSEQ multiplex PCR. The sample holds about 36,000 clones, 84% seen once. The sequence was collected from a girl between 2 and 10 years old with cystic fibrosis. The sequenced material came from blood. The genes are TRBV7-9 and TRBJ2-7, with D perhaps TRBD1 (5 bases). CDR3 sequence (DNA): TGTGCCAGCAGCCCCCCGCCGTTGACAGCGAACTCCTACGAGCAGTACTTC. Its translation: CASSPPPLTANSYEQYF.